The 21 T cell receptor beta chains reported below all come from one sample, sequenced in a study of PD-1 blockade in classical Hodgkin lymphoma. Stated time point: cycle 4 day 1 (C4D1), after less than 7 weeks of nivolumab. Every patient relapsed after autologous stem cell transplantation, and brentuximab vedotin exposure varied. Sequenced by immunoSEQ multiplex PCR; TCRdb stores in-frame clones only, minus some. Of around 25,000 clones listed, 88% are singletons. This material consisted of peripheral blood mononuclear cells (PBMCs), taken before the fourth cycle of nivolumab. The receptors were sampled from a human donor with classical Hodgkin lymphoma.

J is TRBJ2-3 and V is TRBV28; possibly TRBD2 for D (7 bases). Germline V gene sequence: CDR1 MDHEN, CDR2 SYDVKM. V gave up 3 bases and J gave up 6 bases, with 13 bases separating them. CDR3 size: 14 residues. The DNA of the CDR3 is TGTGCCAGCAGTTTTACGGGGGGCCAGGATACGCAGTATTTT. Translated, it gives CASSFTGGQDTQYF.

This rearrangement joins TRBV10-3 to TRBJ1-2; 8 positions agree with TRBD1. Germline assignment: CDR1 ENHRY and CDR2 SYGVKD. This CDR3 contains 18 residues. Losses at the gene ends were 4 bases for V and 3 bases for J; bases not matched to a gene: 16. This CDR3 is CAISGSGRQGPSDYGYTF. CDR3 DNA sequence: TGTGCCATCAGTGGGTCGGGGCGACAGGGGCCGAGCGACTATGGCTACACCTTC.

The chain uses TRBV19 and TRBJ2-5; TRBD1 matches at 10 bases. Unmatched junction bases numbered 6, after V lost 6 bases and J lost 5 bases. The CDR3 extends over 14 amino acids. The germline V gene encodes CDR1 LNHDA and CDR2 SQIVND (reference sequence). The CDR3 sequence is CASSETGGWETQYF. As DNA, the CDR3 is TGTGCCAGTAGCGAGACAGGGGGCTGGGAGACCCAGTACTTC.

V gene TRBV19 combines with J gene TRBJ1-2; 9 bases line up with TRBD1. V trimming: 7 bases; J trimming: 4 bases; junction bases outside the gene matches: 13. The germline CDR1 and CDR2 sequences are LNHDA and SQIVND (reference sequence). The CDR3 sequence is 16 residues long. CDR3 DNA: TGTGCCAGTACTAGCGGCCGGGACAGGGCTGGCTATGGCTACACCTTC. Its translation: CASTSGRDRAGYGYTF.

The chain recombines TRBV5-1 with TRBJ1-2; TRBD1 matches at 7 bases. The trim removed 4 bases at V and 4 bases at J, leaving 7 bases unmatched. This CDR3 comprises 14 residues. Per the germline V gene, CDR1 is SGHRS and CDR2 is YFSETQ. CDR3 bases: TGCGCCAGCAGCCTACAGGGGACCCCCTATGGCTACACCTTC. Its translation: CASSLQGTPYGYTF.

CDR3 coding DNA: TGTGCCAGCAGCTTAGAGGGCGGAACCTTCTCTGGAAACACCATATATTTT. This translates into CASSLEGGTFSGNTIYF. The rearrangement uses TRBV11-2 and TRBJ1-3; D not resolved. CDR1 and CDR2 from the germline V gene are SGHAT and FQNNGV. This CDR3 is 17 amino acids long. V was pared by 0 bases and J by 0 bases, with 12 bases between.

The chain recombines TRBV7-3 with TRBJ2-2; D tentatively fits TRBD1 or TRBD2 (5 bases each). CDR3 length: 13 amino acids. Germline CDR1 SGHTA, CDR2 FQGTGA. Deletions cut 3 bases from V and 6 bases from J, with 8 bases between. The CDR3 is CASSFLGPGELFF. The CDR3 coding sequence is TGTGCCAGCAGCTTTCTGGGACCCGGGGAGCTGTTTTTT.

J is TRBJ2-7 and V is TRBV29-1; no reliable D call. This CDR3 region has 13 residues. CDR1 is SQVTM and CDR2 is ANQGSEA in the germline V gene. The germline V and J ends were trimmed by 1 base and 0 bases, with 7 bases remaining between them. The CDR3 sequence: CSVEAQDSYEQYF. The DNA of the CDR3 is TGCAGCGTTGAAGCCCAGGACTCCTACGAGCAGTACTTC.

This clone has just one count. This sequence joins TRBV7-9 and TRBJ2-2, with D possibly TRBD2 on 5 matching bases. V was shortened by 4 bases and J by 4 bases, with 16 bases between the two germline ends. CDR3 size: 16 residues. Germline V gives CDR1 SEHNR, CDR2 FQNEAQ (reference sequence). The CDR3 DNA is TGTGCCAGCAGCTCCTCCCCCACGGGGAGCACCGGGGAGCTGTTTTTT. Its protein product is CASSSSPTGSTGELFF.

The chain carries TRBV18 and TRBJ2-7; D not resolved. V was clipped by 1 base and J by 4 bases, with 5 bases between them. Germline V gives CDR1 KGHSH, CDR2 LQKENI. CDR3 length: 12 amino acids. CDR3 sequence: CASSPLSYEQYF. DNA of the CDR3: TGTGCCAGCTCACCACTCAGTTACGAGCAGTACTTC.

J is TRBJ2-4 and V is TRBV29-1, with D possibly matching TRBD2 (7 bases). This CDR3 has 14 residues. Germline V gene lookup returns CDR1 SQVTM and CDR2 ANQGSEA. Trimming left V 5 bases short and J 6 bases short, with 17 bases between. The CDR3, as DNA: TGCAGCGTTCAAGGGGGGGAAACGGGAAACATTCAGTACTTC. Protein: CSVQGGETGNIQYF.

The gene calls are TRBV7-9 and TRBJ2-1; 13 bases agree with TRBD2. This CDR3 has 15 residues. The V gene end was trimmed by 4 bases and the J gene end by 9 bases; junction bases not matched to a gene: 6. The germline gives CDR1 SEHNR, CDR2 FQNEAQ (reference sequence). The CDR3 sequence is CASSYGTSGVSEQFF. The CDR3 coding sequence is TGTGCCAGCAGCTATGGGACTAGCGGGGTGAGTGAGCAGTTCTTC. Looking up the rest from reference TRBV7-9 and TRBJ2-1 gives the full variable domain: DTGVSQNPRHKITKRGQNVTFRCDPISEHNRLYWYRQTLGQGPEFLTYFQNEAQLEKSRLLSDRFSAERPKGSFSTLEIQRTEQGDSAMYLCASSYGTSGVSEQFFGPGTRLTVL.

This sequence joins TRBV7-6 and TRBJ2-1, with 8 bases matching TRBD2. Germline V gene sequence: CDR1 SGHVS, CDR2 FNYEAQ. J lost 0 bases, V lost 1 base, and 5 bases had no gene match. There are 17 residues in the CDR3. The CDR3 is CASSLDLSGSSYNEQFF. CDR3 coding DNA: TGTGCCAGCAGCTTAGATTTGAGCGGGAGCTCCTACAATGAGCAGTTCTTC.

The chain recombines TRBV7-9 with TRBJ1-6; D is ambiguous. Trimming shortened V by 3 bases and J by 4 bases, and 7 bases separated the two germline ends. In germline, CDR1 is SEHNR, CDR2 FQNEAQ (reference sequence). The CDR3 is made up of 14 amino acids. CDR3 coding DNA: TGTGCCAGCAGCTTCTTACAGTATAATTCACCCCTCCACTTT. Translation gives CASSFLQYNSPLHF.

The chain recombines TRBV27 with TRBJ2-7; 10 bases are shared with TRBD2. Per germline, CDR1 MNHEY and CDR2 SMNVEV (reference sequence). Unmatched junction bases numbered 1, after V lost 4 bases and J lost 1 base. The CDR3 extends over 14 amino acids. The CDR3 DNA is TGTGCCAGCAGTTCTAGCGGGAGTTCCTACGAGCAGTACTTC. This codes for CASSSSGSSYEQYF.

This chain connects TRBV6-5 to TRBJ2-7, with 7 bases lining up with TRBD1. CDR1 is MNHEY and CDR2 is SVGAGI in the germline V gene. V lost 8 bases, J lost 7 bases, and 11 bases stayed unmatched. The CDR3 runs 13 residues. CDR3 sequence (DNA): TGTGCCAGCGCAAGACAGGGTGTGAAGGAGCAGTACTTC. Protein sequence: CASARQGVKEQYF.

This clone was detected only once. V is TRBV6-5 and J is TRBJ2-2, with TRBD2 as a possible D gene (5 bases). The CDR3 runs 14 residues. V gave up 1 base and J gave up 6 bases, with 9 bases separating them. Per the germline V gene, CDR1 is MNHEY and CDR2 is SVGAGI. The CDR3 reads CASSYFQRAGELFF. The CDR3 DNA reads as TGTGCCAGCAGTTACTTCCAGAGGGCCGGGGAGCTGTTTTTT.

This clone was seen just once. The rearrangement links TRBV9 to TRBJ2-1, with a tentative D call TRBD2 (7 bases). CDR1 is SGDLS, CDR2 YYNGEE, per germline. The CDR3 length is 16 residues. V was pared by 2 bases and J by 6 bases, with 18 bases between. The CDR3 sequence: CASSVLGTKGGNEQFF. DNA for the CDR3: TGTGCCAGCAGCGTCCTAGGGACTAAAGGGGGCAATGAGCAGTTCTTC.

In its sample, this clone was seen once. The chain recombines TRBV7-9 with TRBJ1-1; weak D call: TRBD1 (5 bases). Germline-derived CDR1 and CDR2 are SEHNR and FQNEAQ (reference sequence). This CDR3 region has 15 residues. V shed 1 base and J shed 3 bases, with 12 bases lying between them. In nucleotides, the CDR3 is TGTGCCAGCAGCTTAGTTGCACAGGTCGACACTGAAGCTTTCTTT. Amino acids: CASSLVAQVDTEAFF.

CDR3 in amino acids: CASRATTSGRNEQFF. In DNA form, the CDR3 reads TGTGCCAGTAGGGCCACGACTAGCGGGAGAAATGAGCAGTTCTTC. The genes are TRBV19 and TRBJ2-1; 12 bases fit TRBD2. V shed 6 bases, J shed 7 bases, and the junction held 7 bases outside the gene matches. The length of the CDR3 is 15 residues. The germline V gene has CDR1 LNHDA and CDR2 SQIVND (reference sequence).

The chain has TRBV9 and TRBJ2-1, with TRBD2 matching 13 bases. The CDR3 has 15 residues. Germline values: CDR1 SGDLS, CDR2 YYNGEE. V lost 8 bases to trimming and J lost 4 bases; unmatched junction nucleotides: 6. As DNA, the CDR3 is TGTGCCAGATCTCCACTAGCGGGGGGGTACAATGAGCAGTTCTTC. Protein product: CARSPLAGGYNEQFF.